Included here is one TCR beta chain sequence, with context. A multiplex PCR was run with 60 Vbeta primers and 13 Jbeta primers. Here immunoSEQ multiplex PCR was the method, and the copy in TCRdb shows in-frame clones only, minus some. The table lists over 100,000 clones, around 78% of them singletons, with approximately 2% in the top ten. These data come from a study of cytomegalovirus exposure and HLA in healthy donors. Sequencing used PBMCs. The source of this sequence is a female donor in good health and CMV-seropositive.

In DNA, the CDR3 is TGCGCCAGCAGCCCCAAGGACAGGGGGCATAATTCACCCCTCCACTTT. Encoded protein: CASSPKDRGHNSPLHF. The V gene is TRBV5-1, the J gene TRBJ1-6, with 11 nucleotides matching TRBD1. J lost 5 bases, V lost 4 bases, and 5 bases had no gene match. There are 16 residues in the CDR3. CDR1 is SGHRS, CDR2 YFSETQ, per germline.